This T cell receptor (beta chain) was identified during a study of beta chain features in type 1 diabetes (dated by TCRdb to 2016 to 2019). About the study as a whole: No differences in mean age, gender distribution, total cell number or subset yield were found between patients and healthy donors. A total of over 95,000,000 sorted cells were examined across all samples, and RNA yield correlated strongly with the number of cells per subset. The study compared the TCRB repertoires of sorted circulating CD4+ T cell subsets in recently diagnosed type 1 diabetes patients with those in matched healthy donors. Regulatory and stem cell-like memory subsets were obtained from only 8 patients and roughly 8 healthy donors, while naive and central memory subsets were obtained from all 30 or so donors.

A single peripheral blood draw of about 120 mL on average was collected from each donor into heparinised tubes. A BD FACSAria II was used to sort naive, central memory, regulatory and stem cell-like memory CD4+ T cells with a panel that included CD45RO, CCR7, CD25, CD127, CD95 and CD27. Every sorted population had a purity above 95%. PBMCs were isolated right away by Lymphoprep density gradient centrifugation and were stained directly, without culture. To minimize batch effects, samples were stained and sorted in pairs, one healthy donor with one patient per experiment. The investigation overall reported the following: The naive, central memory and regulatory TCRB repertoires appeared to resemble one another more closely among patients than among healthy donors. Because cDNA was sequenced instead of genomic DNA, activated cells with high expression could be over-represented, although the groups did not differ in activation or CD3 levels. Patients with type 1 diabetes made fewer insertions and deleted more nucleotides at VDJ recombination sites, implying thymic rearrangement abnormalities. Because small numbers of individuals were included in the HLA sub-analyses, any influence of HLA type on TCRB rearrangement was left unresolved. A moderate but significant shortening of TCRB CDR3 length was observed in type 1 diabetes patients in all four CD4+ subsets. PCR may preferentially amplify shorter templates, but because patient and control samples were amplified and corrected together, any resulting skew would affect both groups equally.

On this clone: Its antigen remains unidentified. No per-base quality is available; no much larger clone lies one base away.

Including cysteine and phenylalanine, the CDR3 has 18 amino acids. The CDR3 DNA has 54 bases and is translated from base 1. In the germline V gene, CDR1 corresponds to LGHNA and CDR2 to YNFKEQ. V has 0 bases trimmed and J has 2 bases trimmed; junction bases matching no gene number 6. The entire isolated RNA was reverse transcribed using the High Capacity cDNA Reverse Transcription Kit, and thus expressed TCRB transcripts were sequenced. Deep immunoSEQ sequencing was applied to naive, central memory and regulatory T cell samples, giving an average of approximately 3.8 million total reads per sample. Sorted cells were lysed in RLT buffer and RNA was extracted with DNase-treated RNeasy Micro or Mini kits, depending on cell number. To prevent cross-contamination, every cell subset was processed on its own, while patient and healthy donor samples were processed together. Using the immunoSEQ multiplex PCR, TCRB sequences were amplified from cDNA into 87-bp fragments spanning the CDR3 region. Sequencing of the amplicons was performed on the Illumina HiSeq platform. Per the source publication's procedure: PCR bias was corrected computationally using synthetic template baselines, and reads within Hamming distance 2 were collapsed, with unmergeable singletons discarded. Reads were aligned against IMGT to assign V, D and J genes, CDR3 length and insertions or deletions at six rearrangement sites. Within each subset, clonotype counts were normalized to sorted cell number, and only after that were true diversity and Gini coefficients computed with the tcR R package. Repertoire sharing was quantified using the overlap coefficient calculated on TCRB nucleotide sequences. Out-of-frame TCRB sequences from naive cells were analyzed as a proxy for the pre-selection repertoire. TCRdb took over this immuneACCESS table, retaining in-frame rearrangements with V and J assigned. Such tables are incomplete; in checked studies, under half of the missing clones stem from an unresolved V gene, and the remainder is unexplained. D and trimming were read from the DNA, whereas the V and J calls and clone size are those reported in that table. The sample yields around 310,000 clones; approximately 11% were counted once. Just over 0.015% of the sample is in the top ten clones.

Rearrangement joined TRBV4-2 to TRBJ2-2, with 10 junctional bases fitting TRBD2. Sequenced input: naive CD4+ T cells from blood. The cell subset or site label corresponds to: true naive CD4+ T cells. The sequence was obtained from a woman aged 25-40 years in good health. The DNA sequence is TGTGCCAGCAGCCAAGATGGTAGCGGGAGGCAAAACACCGGGGAGCTGTTTTTT. Translated, it gives CASSQDGSGRQNTGELFF.